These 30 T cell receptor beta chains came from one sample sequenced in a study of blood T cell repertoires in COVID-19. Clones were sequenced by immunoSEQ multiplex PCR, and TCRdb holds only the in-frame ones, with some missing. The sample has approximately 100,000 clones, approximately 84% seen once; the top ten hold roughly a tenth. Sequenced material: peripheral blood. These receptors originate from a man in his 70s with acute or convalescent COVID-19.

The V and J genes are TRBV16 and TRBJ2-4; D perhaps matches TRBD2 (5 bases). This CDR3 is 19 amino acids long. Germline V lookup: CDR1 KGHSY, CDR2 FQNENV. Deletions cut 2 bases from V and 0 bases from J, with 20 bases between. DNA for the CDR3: TGTGCCAGCAGCCAAAGGGTGCATGAAGCGGACCTAGCCAAAAACATTCAGTACTTC. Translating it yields CASSQRVHEADLAKNIQYF.

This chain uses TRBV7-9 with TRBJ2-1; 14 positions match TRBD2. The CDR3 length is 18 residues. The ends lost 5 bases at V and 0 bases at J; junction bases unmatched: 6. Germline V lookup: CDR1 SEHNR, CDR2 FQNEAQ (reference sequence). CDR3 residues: CASSHGLAGGNSYNEQFF. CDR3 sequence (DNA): TGTGCCAGCAGCCACGGACTAGCGGGGGGAAACTCCTACAATGAGCAGTTCTTC. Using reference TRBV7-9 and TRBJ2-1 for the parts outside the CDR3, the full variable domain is DTGVSQNPRHKITKRGQNVTFRCDPISEHNRLYWYRQTLGQGPEFLTYFQNEAQLEKSRLLSDRFSAERPKGSFSTLEIQRTEQGDSAMYLCASSHGLAGGNSYNEQFFGPGTRLTVL.

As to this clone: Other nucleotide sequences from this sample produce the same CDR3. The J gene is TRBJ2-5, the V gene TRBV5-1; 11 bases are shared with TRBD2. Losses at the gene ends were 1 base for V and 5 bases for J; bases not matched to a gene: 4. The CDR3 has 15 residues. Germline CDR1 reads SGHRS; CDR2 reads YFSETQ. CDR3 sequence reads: CASSLSSGGSETQYF. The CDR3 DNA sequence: TGCGCCAGCAGCTTGTCTAGCGGGGGGTCTGAGACCCAGTACTTC. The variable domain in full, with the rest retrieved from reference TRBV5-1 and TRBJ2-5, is KAGVTQTPRYLIKTRGQQVTLSCSPISGHRSVSWYQQTPGQGLQFLFEYFSETQRNKGNFPGRFSGRQFSNSRSEMNVSTLELGDSALYLCASSLSSGGSETQYFGPGTRLLVL.

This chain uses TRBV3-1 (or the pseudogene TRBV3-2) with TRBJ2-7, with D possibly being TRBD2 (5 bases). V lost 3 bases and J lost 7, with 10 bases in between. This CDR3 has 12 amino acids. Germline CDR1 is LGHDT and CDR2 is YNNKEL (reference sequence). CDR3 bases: TGTGCCAGCAGCCACGGCGGACTGGAGCAGTACTTC. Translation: CASSHGGLEQYF.

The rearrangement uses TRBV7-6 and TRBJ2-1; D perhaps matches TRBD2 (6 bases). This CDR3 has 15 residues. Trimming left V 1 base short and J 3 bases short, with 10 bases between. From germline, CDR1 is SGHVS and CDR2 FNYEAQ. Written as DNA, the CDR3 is TGTGCCAGCAGCTTAGGTAGCGGATACTACAATGAGCAGTTCTTC. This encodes CASSLGSGYYNEQFF. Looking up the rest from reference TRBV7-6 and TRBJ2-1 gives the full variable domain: GAGVSQSPRYKVTKRGQDVALRCDPISGHVSLYWYRQALGQGPEFLTYFNYEAQQDKSGLPNDRFSAERPEGSISTLTIQRTEQRDSAMYRCASSLGSGYYNEQFFGPGTRLTVL.

This CDR3 reads CASTLTRYGRDTEAFF. Here the CDR3 DNA reads TGTGCCAGCACCCTTACCAGGTACGGGCGGGACACTGAAGCTTTCTTT. The chain employs TRBV5-6 and TRBJ1-1; D ambiguous. V shed 6 bases and J shed 3 bases, with 21 bases lying between them. The CDR3 extends over 16 amino acids. Germline assignment: CDR1 SGHDT and CDR2 YYEEEE.

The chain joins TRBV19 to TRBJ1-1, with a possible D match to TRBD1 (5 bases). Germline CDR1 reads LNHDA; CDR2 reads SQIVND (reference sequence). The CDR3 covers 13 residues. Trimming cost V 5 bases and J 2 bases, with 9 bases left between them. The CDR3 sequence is CASSFQGNTEAFF. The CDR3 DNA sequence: TGTGCCAGTAGTTTTCAGGGTAACACTGAAGCTTTCTTT. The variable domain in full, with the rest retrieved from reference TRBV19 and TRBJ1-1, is DGGITQSPKYLFRKEGQNVTLSCEQNLNHDAMYWYRQDPGQGLRLIYYSQIVNDFQKGDIAEGYSVSREKKESFPLTVTSAQKNPTAFYLCASSFQGNTEAFFGQGTRLTVV.

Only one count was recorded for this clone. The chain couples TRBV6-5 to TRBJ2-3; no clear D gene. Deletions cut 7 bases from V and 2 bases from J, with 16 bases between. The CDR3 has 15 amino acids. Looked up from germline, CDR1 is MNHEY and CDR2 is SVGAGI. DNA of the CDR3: TGTGCCAGCATATCGAGACGGAGCTCCACAGATACGCAGTATTTT. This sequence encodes CASISRRSSTDTQYF.

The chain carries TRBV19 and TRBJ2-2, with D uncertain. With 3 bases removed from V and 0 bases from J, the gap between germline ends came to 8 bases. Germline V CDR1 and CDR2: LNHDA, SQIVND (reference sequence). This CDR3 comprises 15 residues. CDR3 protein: CASSIFSANTGELFF. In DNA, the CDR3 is TGTGCCAGTAGTATTTTTTCGGCGAACACCGGGGAGCTGTTTTTT. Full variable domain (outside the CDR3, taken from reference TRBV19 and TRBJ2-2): DGGITQSPKYLFRKEGQNVTLSCEQNLNHDAMYWYRQDPGQGLRLIYYSQIVNDFQKGDIAEGYSVSREKKESFPLTVTSAQKNPTAFYLCASSIFSANTGELFFGEGSRLTVL.

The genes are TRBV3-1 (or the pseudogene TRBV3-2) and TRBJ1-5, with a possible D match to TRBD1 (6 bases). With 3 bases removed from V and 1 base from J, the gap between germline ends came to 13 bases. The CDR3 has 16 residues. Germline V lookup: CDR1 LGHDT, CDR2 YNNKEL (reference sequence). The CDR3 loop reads CASSQSRGTSNQPQHF. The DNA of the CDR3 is TGTGCCAGCAGCCAGAGCAGGGGTACGAGCAATCAGCCCCAGCATTTT.

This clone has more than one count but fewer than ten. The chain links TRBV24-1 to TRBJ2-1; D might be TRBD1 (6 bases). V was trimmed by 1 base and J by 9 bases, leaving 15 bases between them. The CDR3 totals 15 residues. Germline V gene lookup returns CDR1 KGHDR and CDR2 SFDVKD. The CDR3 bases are TGTGCCACCAGTGATTTACAGGGCCGGGCCCGTGAGCAGTTCTTC. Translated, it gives CATSDLQGRAREQFF.

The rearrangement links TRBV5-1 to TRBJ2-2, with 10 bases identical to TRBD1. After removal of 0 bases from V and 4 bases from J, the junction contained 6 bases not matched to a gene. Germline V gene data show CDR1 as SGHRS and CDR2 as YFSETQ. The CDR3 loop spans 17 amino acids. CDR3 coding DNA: TGCGCCAGCAGCTTGGCCGGGACAGGGGTGGTCACCGGGGAGCTGTTTTTT. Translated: CASSLAGTGVVTGELFF.

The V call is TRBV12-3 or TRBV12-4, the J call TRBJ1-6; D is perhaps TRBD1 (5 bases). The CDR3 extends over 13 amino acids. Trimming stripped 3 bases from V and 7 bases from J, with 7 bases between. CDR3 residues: CASSLGGNSPLHF. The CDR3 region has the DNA TGTGCCAGCAGTTTGGGGGGGAATTCACCCCTCCACTTT.

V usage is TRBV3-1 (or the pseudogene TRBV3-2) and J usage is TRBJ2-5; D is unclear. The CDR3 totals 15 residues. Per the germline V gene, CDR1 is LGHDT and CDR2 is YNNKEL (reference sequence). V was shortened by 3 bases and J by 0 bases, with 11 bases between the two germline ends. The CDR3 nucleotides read TGTGCCAGCAGCCATCGTAGCATGTACCAAGAGACCCAGTACTTC. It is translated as CASSHRSMYQETQYF.

The DNA for the CDR3 is TGTGCCAGTAGTATAAGTTGGGCAGGGGTCTACGAGCAGTACTTC. As protein: CASSISWAGVYEQYF. The V gene is TRBV19, the J gene TRBJ2-7; maybe TRBD1 (6 bases). The germline gives CDR1 LNHDA, CDR2 SQIVND (reference sequence). V was cut by 2 bases and J by 3 bases, with 14 bases left in between. CDR3 length: 15 residues. The full variable domain, its missing parts supplied by reference TRBV19 and TRBJ2-7, is DGGITQSPKYLFRKEGQNVTLSCEQNLNHDAMYWYRQDPGQGLRLIYYSQIVNDFQKGDIAEGYSVSREKKESFPLTVTSAQKNPTAFYLCASSISWAGVYEQYFGPGTRLTVT.

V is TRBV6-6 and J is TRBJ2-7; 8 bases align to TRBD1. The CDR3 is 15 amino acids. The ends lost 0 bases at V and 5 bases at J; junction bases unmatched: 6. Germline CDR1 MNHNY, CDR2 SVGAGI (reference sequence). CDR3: CASSYSSTGDNEQYF. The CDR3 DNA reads TGTGCCAGCAGTTACTCGTCGACAGGGGACAACGAGCAGTACTTC.

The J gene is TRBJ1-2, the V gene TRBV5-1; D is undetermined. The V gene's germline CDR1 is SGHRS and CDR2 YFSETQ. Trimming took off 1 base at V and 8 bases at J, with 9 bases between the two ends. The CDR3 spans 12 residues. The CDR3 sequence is CASSLRMGGYTF. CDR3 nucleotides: TGCGCCAGCAGCTTGAGAATGGGCGGCTACACCTTC.

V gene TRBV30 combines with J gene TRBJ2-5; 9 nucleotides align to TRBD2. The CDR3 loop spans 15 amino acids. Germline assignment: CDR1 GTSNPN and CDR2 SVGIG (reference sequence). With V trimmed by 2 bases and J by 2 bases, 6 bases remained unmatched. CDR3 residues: CAWSFLAGGQETQYF. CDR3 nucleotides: TGTGCCTGGAGTTTTCTTGCGGGGGGGCAAGAGACCCAGTACTTC.

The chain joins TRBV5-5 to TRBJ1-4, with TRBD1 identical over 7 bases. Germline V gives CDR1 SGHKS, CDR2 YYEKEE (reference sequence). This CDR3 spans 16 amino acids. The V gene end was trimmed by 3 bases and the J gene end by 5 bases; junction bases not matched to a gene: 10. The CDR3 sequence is CASSWNPGQQNEKLFF. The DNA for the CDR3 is TGTGCCAGCAGCTGGAACCCGGGACAGCAAAATGAAAAACTGTTTTTT. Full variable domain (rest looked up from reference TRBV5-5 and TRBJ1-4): DAGVTQSPTHLIKTRGQQVTLRCSPISGHKSVSWYQQVLGQGPQFIFQYYEKEERGRGNFPDRFSARQFPNYSSELNVNALLLGDSALYLCASSWNPGQQNEKLFFGSGTQLSVL.

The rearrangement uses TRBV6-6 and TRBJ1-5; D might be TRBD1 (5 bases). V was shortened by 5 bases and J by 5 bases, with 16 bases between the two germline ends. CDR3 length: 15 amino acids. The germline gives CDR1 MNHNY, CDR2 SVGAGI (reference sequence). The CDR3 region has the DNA TGTGCCAGCAGTGCTACGGACGGGGGTTATCAGCCCCAGCATTTT. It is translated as CASSATDGGYQPQHF.

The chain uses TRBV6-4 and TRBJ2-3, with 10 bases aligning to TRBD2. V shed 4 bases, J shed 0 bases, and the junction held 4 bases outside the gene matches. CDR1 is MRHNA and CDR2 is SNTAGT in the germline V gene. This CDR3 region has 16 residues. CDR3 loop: CASSVRTSGSTDTQYF. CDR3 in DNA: TGTGCCAGCAGTGTTCGGACTAGCGGTAGCACAGATACGCAGTATTTT.

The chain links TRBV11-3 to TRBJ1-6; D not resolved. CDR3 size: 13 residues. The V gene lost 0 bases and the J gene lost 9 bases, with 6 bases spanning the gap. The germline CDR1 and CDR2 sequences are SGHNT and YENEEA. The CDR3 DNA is TGTGCCAGCAGCTTAGATCCTGTTTCACCCCTCCACTTT. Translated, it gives CASSLDPVSPLHF. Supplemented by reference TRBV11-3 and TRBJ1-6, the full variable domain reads EAGVVQSPRYKIIEKKQPVAFWCNPISGHNTLYWYLQNLGQGPELLIRYENEEAVDDSQLPKDRFSAERLKGVDSTLKIQPAELGDSAVYLCASSLDPVSPLHFGNGTRLTVT.

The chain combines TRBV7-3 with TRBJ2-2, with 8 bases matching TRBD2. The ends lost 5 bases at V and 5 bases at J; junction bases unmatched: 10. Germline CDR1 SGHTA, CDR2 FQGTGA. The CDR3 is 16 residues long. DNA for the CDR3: TGTGCCAGCAGCGCGGGGACTAGTTCCTTAACCGGGGAGCTGTTTTTT. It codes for CASSAGTSSLTGELFF.

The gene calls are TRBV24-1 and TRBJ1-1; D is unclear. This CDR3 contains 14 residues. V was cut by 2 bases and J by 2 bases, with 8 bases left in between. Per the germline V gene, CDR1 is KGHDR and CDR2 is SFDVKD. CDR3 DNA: TGTGCCACCAGTGATTCTAGGACTAACACTGAAGCTTTCTTT. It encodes CATSDSRTNTEAFF.

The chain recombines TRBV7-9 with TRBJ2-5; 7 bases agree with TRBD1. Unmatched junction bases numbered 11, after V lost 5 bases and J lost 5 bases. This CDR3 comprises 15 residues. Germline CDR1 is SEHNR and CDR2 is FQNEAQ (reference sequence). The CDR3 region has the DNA TGTGCCAGCAGCCCCAGGACAGGCGTTGGGGAGACCCAGTACTTC. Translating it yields CASSPRTGVGETQYF.

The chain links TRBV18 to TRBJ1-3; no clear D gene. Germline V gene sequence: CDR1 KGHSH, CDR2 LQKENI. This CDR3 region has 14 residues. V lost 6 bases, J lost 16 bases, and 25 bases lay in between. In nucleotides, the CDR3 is TGTGCCAGCTCGACCGGGTTGCGAGGGTCGGAGGCCTATTTT. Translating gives CASSTGLRGSEAYF.

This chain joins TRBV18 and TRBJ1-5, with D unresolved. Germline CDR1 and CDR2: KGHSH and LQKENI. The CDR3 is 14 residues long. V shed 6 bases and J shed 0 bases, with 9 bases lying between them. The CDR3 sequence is CASSLEYSNQPQHF. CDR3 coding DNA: TGTGCCAGCTCCCTCGAGTATAGCAATCAGCCCCAGCATTTT.

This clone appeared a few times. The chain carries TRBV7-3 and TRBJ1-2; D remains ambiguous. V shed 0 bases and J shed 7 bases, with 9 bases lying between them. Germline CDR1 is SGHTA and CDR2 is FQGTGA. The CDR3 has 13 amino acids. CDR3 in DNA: TGTGCCAGCAGCTTAACGGATCTAGGTGGCTACACCTTC. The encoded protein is CASSLTDLGGYTF.

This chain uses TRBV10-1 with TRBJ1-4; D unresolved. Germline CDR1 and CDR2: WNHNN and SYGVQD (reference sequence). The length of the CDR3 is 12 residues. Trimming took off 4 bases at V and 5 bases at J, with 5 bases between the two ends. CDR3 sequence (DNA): TGCGCCAGCAGTGCTTCGAATGAAAAACTGTTTTTT. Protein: CASSASNEKLFF.

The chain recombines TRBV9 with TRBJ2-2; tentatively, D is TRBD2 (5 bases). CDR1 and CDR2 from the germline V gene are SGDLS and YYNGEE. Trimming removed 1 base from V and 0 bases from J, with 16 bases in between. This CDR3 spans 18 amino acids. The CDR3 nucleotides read TGTGCCAGCAGCGTAAATCTAGCTACCTTCGCGAACACCGGGGAGCTGTTTTTT. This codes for CASSVNLATFANTGELFF.